This T cell receptor beta chain was sequenced in a study of human T cells and chemical hapten exposure (dated by TCRdb to the early 2020s). Study-level background: For sensitization, 2% DPC in acetone was applied to a 2 cm by 2 cm area of upper inner arm skin. Patients additionally received weekly therapeutic DPC doses to the scalp throughout the approximately 25-week study period. Blood samples were taken from patients before sensitization (week 0) and then at 2, 6 and about 24 weeks after DPC sensitization. The libraries were sequenced as a pool, and the TCR yield per sample differed mostly because of small variations in library volumes within the pool. Patch testing was performed on the upper back with Finn chambers containing 0.01% DPC, and the patch tests were scored after 6 days according to International Contact Dermatitis Research Group standards. For TCR sequencing, blood came from about 28 alopecia patients at anywhere from one to four time points (pre-sensitization, 2, 6 and 24 weeks). Peripheral blood TCR repertoire changes were tracked in vivo in alopecia patients during primary and secondary sensitization to the hapten diphenylcyclopropenone (DPC). Alopecia areata with under or over 50% scalp involvement, alopecia totalis and alopecia universalis were represented in the patient cohort, which was mostly female.

Results the study describes overall, beyond this receptor: Repeated subsampling changed both the strength of the expansion versus patch-test correlation and the threshold at which the correlation became significant. Patch test score correlated positively with the number of PT1 expanded TCRs, reaching significance at thresholds 8, 16 and 32 but not at 4. Significantly more large CDR3 similarity clusters were formed by expanded TCRs than by pre-sensitization or healthy control sets, consistent with antigen-driven responses. All patients had alopecia, a presumed autoimmune disease, so their immune response might differ from that of healthy individuals. The number of TCRs above 1 in 1000 frequency did not change with DPC sensitization; there was no evidence of global repertoire structure alterations.

The CDR3 runs 13 residues from the cysteine to the phenylalanine. Only the CDR3 part of the read is kept: 39 bases, read in frame from the first base. The CDR1 and CDR2 encoded by the germline V gene are WSHSY and SAAADI. Deletion took 4 bases off V and 9 bases off J, with a span of 14 bases between the germline ends. This clonotype has just a few counts. The antigen it recognizes is unknown. Base-call qualities are not available, and no considerably larger clone is one nucleotide away. The sample's time point, from its label and the paper: patch test 3, about 24 weeks after DPC sensitization. Sample treatment or condition, as interpreted from the label and publication: therapeutic diphenylcyclopropenone sensitization with weekly scalp DPC. Blood at each patch-test visit was drawn before the patch test was applied. To be eligible, patients had to be aged 18 to 70, diagnosed with alopecia and judged suitable for DPC therapy, while pregnant patients were excluded. Total RNA was extracted from unfractionated whole blood collected in Tempus Blood RNA tubes.

Library creation used RACE. The listed sequencing device is NextSeq 500. During library preparation, unique molecular identifiers were attached to individual cDNA molecules so that TCRs could be counted quantitatively and reproducibly. For every blood RNA sample, sequencing covered both the TCR alpha and TCR beta chains. The authors' analysis ran thus. A median of approximately 96,000 TCRs per sample was observed, with a range of about 23,224 to 690,600. The Decombinator software suite was used to annotate the V, J and CDR3 of the TCR reads. For the PS versus PT1 abundance plots, all samples were subsampled to the same number of TCRs (28,000). Expanded TCRs were defined as absent before sensitization and observed at least eight times at the 2-week time point. In-frame beta chains were kept once TCRdb had trimmed the public reads at Q25 with fastp and called clones with MiXCR. Every CDR3 protein is listed once, alongside the most common genes and DNA of its rows. What appears here as the V and J calls and clone size reflects TCRdb's work, not the paper's. The sample table lists some 74,000 distinct CDR3 sequences, roughly 13% of them with a count of one. The ten top clones hold around 5.8% of the sample.

This chain joins TRBV10-2 to TRBJ2-3, with no confident D gene call. The material was whole blood, obtained in connection with sensitization to the hapten diphenylcyclopropenone (DPC). This TCR derives from a woman in her forties or fifties with alopecia areata. Some clones in this sample may be carry-over from other donors' samples. Read as DNA, the sequence is TGCGCCAGCAGTGCTACCCCGAGCGAAACGCAGTATTTT. Translated, it reads CASSATPSETQYF.